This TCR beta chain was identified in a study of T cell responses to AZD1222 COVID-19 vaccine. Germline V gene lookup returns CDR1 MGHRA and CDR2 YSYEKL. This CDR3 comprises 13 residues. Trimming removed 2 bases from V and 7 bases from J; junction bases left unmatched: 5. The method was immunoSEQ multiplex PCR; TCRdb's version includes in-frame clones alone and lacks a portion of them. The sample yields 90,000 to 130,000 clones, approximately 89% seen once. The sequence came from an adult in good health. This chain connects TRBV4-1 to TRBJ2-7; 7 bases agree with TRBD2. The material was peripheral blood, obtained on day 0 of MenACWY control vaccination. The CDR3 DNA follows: TGCGCCAGCAGCCAAAGAGCGGGGAGGGAGCAGTACTTC. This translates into CASSQRAGREQYF.